Listed below are T cell receptor beta chains from one sample, sequenced in a study of T cell changes during pregnancy in multiple sclerosis. This table comes from immunoSEQ multiplex PCR, and its TCRdb copy is limited to in-frame clones, with some not included. This table holds just over 40,000 clones, 89% found once. The source was CD4+ T cells from peripheral blood mononuclear cells, collected in the first trimester of pregnancy. Receptors originate from a female donor with multiple sclerosis, enrolled in a pregnancy study. CDR3s include the opening cysteine and the closing phenylalanine or tryptophan. The D gene is left open where the match is weak. Expanded clones get a size class; other rows say once, few or many, or leave the size out.

>TRBJ2-3|NA|NA|TRBV19
CASRLQSTDTQYF
TGTGCCAGTAGGCTCCAGAGCACAGATACGCAGTATTTT
>TRBJ2-1|TRBD1|NA|TRBV12-5
CASGFSGDRGRGEQFF
TGTGCTAGTGGTTTTAGCGGGGACAGGGGGCGGGGTGAGCAGTTCTTC
>TRBJ2-1|TRBD2|NA|TRBV5-4
CASSWGEGEQFF
TGTGCCAGCAGCTGGGGGGAGGGAGAGCAGTTCTTC
>TRBJ2-2|NA|NA|TRBV18
CASSPRGTPNTGELFF
TGTGCCAGCTCACCACGAGGGACACCCAACACCGGGGAGCTGTTTTTT
>TRBJ2-7|TRBD2|NA|TRBV5-1
CASSPLAGRAYEQYF
TGCGCCAGCAGCCCACTAGCCGGGAGGGCCTACGAGCAGTACTTC
>TRBJ2-7|NA|NA|TRBV15
CATSRDRVASYEQYF
TGTGCCACCAGCAGAGACAGGGTCGCTTCCTACGAGCAGTACTTC
>TRBJ1-5|NA|NA|TRBV28
CASRGAITSGPQHF
TGTGCCAGCAGGGGAGCCATTACGTCGGGACCCCAGCATTTT
>TRBJ1-1|TRBD1|NA|TRBV27
CASRRTGYRANTEAFF
TGTGCCAGCAGGCGGACAGGGTATAGGGCGAACACTGAAGCTTTCTTT
>TRBJ2-1|TRBD2|NA|TRBV5-1
CASSNSSGGSSYNEQFF
TGCGCCAGCAGTAATTCTAGCGGGGGGAGCTCCTACAATGAGCAGTTCTTC
>TRBJ2-7|NA|NA|TRBV9
CASSDRTTISYEQYF
TGTGCCAGCAGCGACAGGACAACCATCTCCTACGAGCAGTACTTC
>TRBJ2-1|TRBD1|NA|TRBV7-6
CASSLAIRDSVHEQFF
TGTGCCAGCAGCTTAGCCATCCGGGACAGTGTACATGAGCAGTTCTTC
>TRBJ1-2|TRBD1|NA|TRBV18
CASSPQGTGRGYTF
TGTGCCAGCTCACCACAAGGGACAGGGCGTGGCTACACCTTC
>TRBJ1-2|TRBD1|medium-sized|TRBV29-1
CSVGVKTGTGNYGYTF
TGCAGCGTTGGAGTTAAAACCGGGACAGGAAACTATGGCTACACCTTC
>TRBJ1-3|NA|once|TRBV18
CASSPRRDSGNTIYF
TGTGCCAGCTCCCCCCGTCGGGACTCTGGAAACACCATATATTTT
>TRBJ2-1|NA|NA|TRBV11-3
CASSISTFSYNEQFF
TGTGCCAGCAGCATAAGCACTTTCTCCTACAATGAGCAGTTCTTC
>TRBJ1-1|NA|few|TRBV7-9
CASSPVGGRTKNTEAFF
TGTGCCAGCAGCCCGGTCGGGGGGCGGACGAAGAACACTGAAGCTTTCTTT
>TRBJ1-1|TRBD1|once|TRBV19
CASKDGDRRNTEAFF
TGTGCCAGTAAAGATGGGGACAGAAGGAACACTGAAGCTTTCTTT
>TRBJ1-5|NA|NA|TRBV19
CASKAGRQPQHF
TGTGCCAGTAAAGCGGGTCGTCAGCCCCAGCATTTT
>TRBJ1-2|TRBD1|NA|TRBV27
CASSTGGSGYTF
TGTGCCAGCAGTACAGGGGGTAGTGGCTACACCTTC
>TRBJ2-7|TRBD2|NA|TRBV7-2
CASSLALAGGGYEQYF
TGTGCCAGCAGCTTAGCTCTAGCGGGGGGCGGGTACGAGCAGTACTTC
>TRBJ1-1|NA|NA|TRBV5-1
CASSLVGNRANTEAFF
TGCGCCAGCAGCTTGGTAGGTAACAGGGCGAACACTGAAGCTTTCTTT
>TRBJ2-7|TRBD1|NA|TRBV6-6
CASMRGQGTSYEQYF
TGTGCCAGCATGCGGGGACAGGGGACCTCCTACGAGCAGTACTTC
>TRBJ1-4|NA|NA|TRBV27
CASSSSGGRWTNEKLFF
TGTGCCAGCAGTTCGTCGGGGGGGCGGTGGACTAATGAAAAACTGTTTTTT
>TRBJ1-5|NA|NA|TRBV28
CASTDMEGSQPQHF
TGTGCCAGCACGGACATGGAGGGAAGTCAGCCCCAGCATTTT
>TRBJ2-2|TRBD2|once|TRBV10-1
CAKPGGLDTGELFF
TGCGCCAAACCGGGGGGGCTGGACACCGGGGAGCTGTTTTTT
>TRBJ2-6|NA|once|TRBV19
CASSPRRGAGANVLTF
TGTGCCAGTAGTCCGAGGAGGGGTGCTGGGGCCAACGTCCTGACTTTC
>TRBJ2-7|NA|NA|TRBV30
CAWSTGFGLEQYF
TGTGCCTGGAGTACAGGATTTGGGCTCGAGCAGTACTTC
>TRBJ2-3|NA|NA|TRBV7-3
CASSPTVNTPDTQYF
TGTGCCAGCAGCCCGACAGTTAACACCCCAGATACGCAGTATTTT
>TRBJ2-7|NA|NA|TRBV19
CASSGADSVQTYEQYF
TGTGCCAGTAGTGGGGCCGACAGCGTTCAAACCTACGAGCAGTACTTC
>TRBJ2-7|TRBD2|NA|TRBV9
CASSVSGTSGVGEQYF
TGTGCCAGCAGCGTATCAGGGACTAGCGGGGTGGGGGAGCAGTACTTC
>TRBJ1-5|NA|NA|TRBV6-1
CASSGQFNQPQHF
TGTGCCAGCAGTGGGCAGTTCAATCAGCCCCAGCATTTT
>TRBJ2-5|TRBD2|NA|TRBV2
CASRGTSRGETQYF
TGTGCCAGCAGGGGGACTAGCAGGGGAGAGACCCAGTACTTC
>TRBJ2-2|TRBD2|NA|TRBV6-5
CASRLAGGTGELFF
TGTGCCAGCAGACTAGCGGGAGGGACCGGGGAGCTGTTTTTT
>TRBJ1-2|TRBD1|NA|TRBV5-6
CASRRRQGLGYTF
TGTGCCAGCAGACGCCGACAGGGGTTAGGCTACACCTTC
>TRBJ2-3|TRBD2|once|TRBV5-1
CASSLGVSGKSDTQYF
TGCGCCAGCAGCTTGGGAGTTAGCGGGAAATCAGATACGCAGTATTTT
>TRBJ1-5|NA|NA|TRBV30
CAWSTGSNQPQHF
TGTGCCTGGAGTACAGGGAGTAATCAGCCCCAGCATTTT
>TRBJ2-7|NA|NA|TRBV7-2
CASSLVTGPTRYEQYF
TGTGCCAGCAGCTTAGTGACAGGCCCAACCCGCTATGAGCAGTACTTC
>TRBJ2-7|NA|once|TRBV18
CASSPLGQTYEQYF
TGTGCCAGCTCACCTCTCGGACAAACCTACGAGCAGTACTTC
>TRBJ2-7|TRBD1|NA|TRBV7-9
CASSPNTGQGFYEQYF
TGTGCCAGCAGCCCAAATACGGGACAGGGATTCTACGAGCAGTACTTC
>TRBJ1-2|NA|NA|TRBV11-2
CASSAQGKGGYTF
TGTGCCAGCAGCGCCCAGGGAAAGGGCGGCTACACCTTC
>TRBJ2-1|TRBD2|NA|TRBV6-4
CASSDKHSGGNEQFF
TGTGCCAGCAGTGACAAACACTCGGGGGGCAATGAGCAGTTCTTC
>TRBJ2-3|NA|NA|TRBV18
CASSPQIGQGPKSEGTDTQYF
TGTGCCAGCTCACCCCAGATCGGGCAGGGGCCCAAGAGCGAGGGCACAGATACGCAGTATTTT
>TRBJ2-3|TRBD2|NA|TRBV6-6
CASRGSGGADTQYF
TGTGCCAGCAGAGGTAGCGGGGGGGCAGATACGCAGTATTTT
>TRBJ2-7|TRBD2|NA|TRBV2
CASSEMASGRLEQYF
TGTGCCAGCAGTGAAATGGCTAGCGGGAGACTCGAGCAGTACTTC
>TRBJ2-7|TRBD1|NA|TRBV7-2
CASSLGTGFGEQYF
TGTGCCAGCAGCTTAGGGACAGGGTTCGGCGAGCAGTACTTC
>TRBJ2-3|NA|NA|TRBV9
CASSVGSVMKDTQYF
TGTGCCAGCAGCGTAGGTTCGGTGATGAAAGATACGCAGTATTTT
>TRBJ1-1|NA|NA|TRBV5-1
CASSWGGSVNTEAFF
TGCGCCAGCAGCTGGGGGGGCAGCGTTAACACTGAAGCTTTCTTT